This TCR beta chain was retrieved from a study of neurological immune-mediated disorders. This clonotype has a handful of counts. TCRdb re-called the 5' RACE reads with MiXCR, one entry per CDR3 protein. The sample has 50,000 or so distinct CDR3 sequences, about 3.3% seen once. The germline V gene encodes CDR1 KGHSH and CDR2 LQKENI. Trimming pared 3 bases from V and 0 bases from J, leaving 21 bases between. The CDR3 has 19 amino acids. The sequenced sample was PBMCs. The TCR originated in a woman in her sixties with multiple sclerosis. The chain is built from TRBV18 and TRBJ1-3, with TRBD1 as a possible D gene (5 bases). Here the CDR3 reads CASSPSLGPGLDSGNTIYF. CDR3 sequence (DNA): TGTGCCAGCTCACCCTCCCTGGGACCGGGGTTGGACTCTGGAAACACCATATATTTT.